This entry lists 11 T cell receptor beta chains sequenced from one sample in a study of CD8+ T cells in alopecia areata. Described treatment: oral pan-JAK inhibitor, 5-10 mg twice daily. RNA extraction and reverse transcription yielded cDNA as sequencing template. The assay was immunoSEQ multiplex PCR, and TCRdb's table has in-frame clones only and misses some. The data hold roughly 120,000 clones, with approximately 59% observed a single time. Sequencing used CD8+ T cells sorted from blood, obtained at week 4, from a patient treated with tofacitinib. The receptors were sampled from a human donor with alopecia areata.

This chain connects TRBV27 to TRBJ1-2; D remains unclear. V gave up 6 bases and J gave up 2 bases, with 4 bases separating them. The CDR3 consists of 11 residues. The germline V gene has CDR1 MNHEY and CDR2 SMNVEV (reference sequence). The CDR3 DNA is TGTGCCAGCAGCGGCAACTATGGCTACACCTTC. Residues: CASSGNYGYTF.

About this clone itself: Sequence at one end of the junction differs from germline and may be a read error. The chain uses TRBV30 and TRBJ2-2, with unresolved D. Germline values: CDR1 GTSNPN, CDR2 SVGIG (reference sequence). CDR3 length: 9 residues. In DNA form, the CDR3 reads TGTGCCGACACTGGGGAGCTGTTTTTT. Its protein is CADTGELFF.

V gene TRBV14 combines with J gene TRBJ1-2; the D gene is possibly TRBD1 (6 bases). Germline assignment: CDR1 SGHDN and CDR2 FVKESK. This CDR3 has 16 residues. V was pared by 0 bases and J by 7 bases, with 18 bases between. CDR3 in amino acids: CASSQDATGGWFGYTF. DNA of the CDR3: TGTGCCAGCAGCCAAGATGCGACAGGCGGATGGTTTGGCTACACCTTC.

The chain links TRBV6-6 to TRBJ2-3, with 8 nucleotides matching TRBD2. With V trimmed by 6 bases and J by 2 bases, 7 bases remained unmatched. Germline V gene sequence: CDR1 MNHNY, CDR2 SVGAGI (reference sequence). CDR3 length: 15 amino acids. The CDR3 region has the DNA TGTGCCAGCAGCCCGAGCGGGGGTTTCACAGATACGCAGTATTTT. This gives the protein CASSPSGGFTDTQYF.

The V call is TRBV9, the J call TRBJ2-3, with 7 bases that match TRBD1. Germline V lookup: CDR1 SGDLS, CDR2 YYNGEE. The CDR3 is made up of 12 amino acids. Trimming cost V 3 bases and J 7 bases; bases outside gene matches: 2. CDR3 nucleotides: TGTGCCAGCAGCGCACAGGGGAATACGCAGTATTTT. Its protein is CASSAQGNTQYF.

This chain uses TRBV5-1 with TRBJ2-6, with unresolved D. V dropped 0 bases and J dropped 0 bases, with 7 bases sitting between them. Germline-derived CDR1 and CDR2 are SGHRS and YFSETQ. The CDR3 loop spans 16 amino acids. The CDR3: CASSLVSGSGANVLTF. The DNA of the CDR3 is TGCGCCAGCAGCTTGGTTTCAGGCTCTGGGGCCAACGTCCTGACTTTC.

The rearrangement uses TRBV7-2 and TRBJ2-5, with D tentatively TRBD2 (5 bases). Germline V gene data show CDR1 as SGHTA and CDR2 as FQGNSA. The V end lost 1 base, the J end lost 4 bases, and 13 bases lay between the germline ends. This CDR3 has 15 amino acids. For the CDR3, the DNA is TGTGCCAGCAGCTTAGGGGTCACGAGCGGAGAGACCCAGTACTTC. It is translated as CASSLGVTSGETQYF. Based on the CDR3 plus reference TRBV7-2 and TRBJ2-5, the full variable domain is GAGVSQSPSNKVTEKGKDVELRCDPISGHTALYWYRQSLGQGLEFLIYFQGNSAPDKSGLPSDRFSAERTGGSVSTLTIQRTQQEDSAVYLCASSLGVTSGETQYFGPGTRLLVL.

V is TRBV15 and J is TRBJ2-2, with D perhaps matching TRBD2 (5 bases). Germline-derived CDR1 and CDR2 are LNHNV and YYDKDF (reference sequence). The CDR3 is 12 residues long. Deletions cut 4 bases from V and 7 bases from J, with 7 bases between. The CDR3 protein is CATSTGGGELFF. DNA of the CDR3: TGTGCCACCAGCACCGGAGGCGGGGAGCTGTTTTTT.

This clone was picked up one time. DNA for the CDR3: TGTGCCAGCAGCCCAGTTCGGGCGCGTGGCGAGCAGTACTTC. Residues: CASSPVRARGEQYF. The rearrangement uses TRBV6-6 and TRBJ2-7; D gene uncertain. CDR1 is MNHNY and CDR2 is SVGAGI in the germline V gene (reference sequence). CDR3 length: 14 residues. Trimming shortened V by 6 bases and J by 6 bases, and 18 bases separated the two germline ends.

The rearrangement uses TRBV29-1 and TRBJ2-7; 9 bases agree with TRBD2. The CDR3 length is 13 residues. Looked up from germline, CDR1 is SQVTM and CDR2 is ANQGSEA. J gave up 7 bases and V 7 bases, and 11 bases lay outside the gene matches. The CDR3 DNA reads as TGCAGCGCCGCCGAGGTTGCGGGGGGGGAGCAGTACTTC. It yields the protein CSAAEVAGGEQYF.

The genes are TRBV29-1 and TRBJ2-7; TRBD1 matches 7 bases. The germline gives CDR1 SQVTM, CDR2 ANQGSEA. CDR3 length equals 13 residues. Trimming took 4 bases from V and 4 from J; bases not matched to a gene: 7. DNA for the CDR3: TGCAGCGTTGGGGGACAGCTAAGTTACGAGCAGTACTTC. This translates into CSVGGQLSYEQYF.